This T cell receptor beta chain was sequenced in a study of T cells in Graves' hyperthyroidism and ophthalmopathy. Germline CDR1 reads SGHVS; CDR2 reads FQNEAQ. The V gene end was trimmed by 1 base and the J gene end by 6 bases; junction bases not matched to a gene: 5. The CDR3 sequence is 16 residues long. Using RNA transcripts as the source, TCR beta CDR3 regions were amplified. The HTBI set primed first-round TCR CDR3 RT-PCR. TCRdb fed the multiplex PCR reads into MiXCR, producing one record per CDR3 protein. The sample has about 560,000 distinct CDR3 sequences, 15% to 20% seen once. This clonotype was observed at least ten times. The target antigen is unknown. Study findings and constraints: Progression to ophthalmopathy was predicted a median of approximately 6.4 months early.

The V and J genes are TRBV7-8 and TRBJ2-3; TRBD2 matches at 12 bases. Sequencing input: blood. The clonotype originates from a woman under 30 with Graves' hyperthyroidism. This CDR3 reads CASSLEASGRADTQYF. The CDR3 DNA follows: TGTGCCAGCAGCTTAGAGGCTAGCGGGAGGGCGGATACGCAGTATTTT. Together with reference TRBV7-8 and TRBJ2-3, the CDR3 gives the full variable domain: GAGVSQSPRYKVAKRGQDVALRCDPISGHVSLFWYQQALGQGPEFLTYFQNEAQLDKSGLPSDRFFAERPEGSVSTLKIQRTQQEDSAVYLCASSLEASGRADTQYFGPGTRLTVL.